The 2 T cell receptor beta chains listed next were all sequenced from one sample in a study of cytomegalovirus exposure and HLA in healthy donors. PCR used 60 Vbeta primers and 13 Jbeta primers. Sequenced by immunoSEQ multiplex PCR; TCRdb stores in-frame clones only, minus some. With approximately 92,000 clones in the sample, the ten largest clones hold 3.4%. The sequencing sample was made of PBMCs. Receptors originate from a woman aged 25 to 39 in good health and CMV-seronegative.

The chain has TRBV6-5 and TRBJ1-2; no clear D. The V gene's germline CDR1 is MNHEY and CDR2 SVGAGI. This CDR3 comprises 15 residues. V dropped 2 bases and J dropped 4 bases, with 14 bases sitting between them. CDR3 nucleotides: TGTGCCAGCAGTTACCAGCCGACGGGGATCTATGGCTACACCTTC. Residues: CASSYQPTGIYGYTF.

V is TRBV19 and J is TRBJ1-2; D unclear. CDR1 and CDR2 (germline): LNHDA, SQIVND (reference sequence). The CDR3 extends over 12 amino acids. Trimming cost V 3 bases and J 2 bases, with 4 bases left between them. Here the CDR3 reads CASSILNYGYTF. The CDR3 nucleotides are TGTGCCAGTAGTATCCTCAACTATGGCTACACCTTC.